This T cell receptor (beta chain) was documented in a study of chemoradiotherapy in HPV16-positive cancers. Germline-derived CDR1 and CDR2 are SGDLS and YYNGEE. This CDR3 has 15 amino acids. V lost 1 base, J lost 3 bases, and 10 bases lay in between. This clone was found once. Profiled with immunoSEQ multiplex PCR; TCRdb holds only in-frame clones, not every one. Seen here are approximately 5,400 clones, roughly nine tenths observed once, and the top ten hold over 2%. V gene TRBV9 combines with J gene TRBJ2-2; D is undetermined. This sequence originates from a human donor with HPV-associated anogenital cancer. The source material was tumor tissue, sampled from a patient who underwent chemoradiotherapy. The CDR3 reads CASSVQSLDTGELFF. CDR3 DNA sequence: TGTGCCAGCAGCGTACAAAGCCTGGACACCGGGGAGCTGTTTTTT.